Below, 3 T cell receptor beta chains from the same sample are listed, as sequenced in a study of shared T cell receptors in the human thymus. Clones were read by immunoSEQ multiplex PCR, and TCRdb kept only the in-frame ones, dropping some. The data contain about 660,000 clones, around nine tenths of them singletons. The data also belong to a second study, concerning human thymus T cells.

The sequenced sample was thymocytes. Source of these receptors: a boy in the first two years of life with a congenital heart defect.

The rearrangement uses TRBV5-1 and TRBJ2-3, with 8 bases matching TRBD2. This CDR3 is 16 amino acids long. Unmatched junction bases numbered 5, after V lost 0 bases and J lost 2 bases. CDR1 SGHRS and CDR2 YFSETQ come from the germline V gene. The CDR3 loop is CASSLDPAGVTDTQYF. Written as DNA, the CDR3 is TGCGCCAGCAGCTTGGATCCAGCGGGGGTCACAGATACGCAGTATTTT.

The J gene is TRBJ1-1, the V gene TRBV7-2; 10 bases are shared with TRBD1. The CDR3 consists of 12 residues. Germline loops: CDR1 SGHTA, CDR2 FQGNSA. V shed 4 bases and J 11 bases; nucleotides not matched to a gene: 4. The CDR3: CASSSKDRGAFF. CDR3 DNA: TGTGCCAGCAGCTCGAAGGACAGGGGGGCTTTCTTT.

The V gene is TRBV5-6, the J gene TRBJ2-7; D is possibly TRBD2 (6 bases). Germline CDR1 reads SGHDT; CDR2 reads YYEEEE. The CDR3 has 16 amino acids. The V end lost 3 bases, the J end lost 3 bases, and 19 bases lay between the germline ends. The CDR3 is CASSSGWASANYEQYF. The CDR3 DNA reads TGTGCCAGCAGCTCCGGCTGGGCTAGCGCAAACTACGAGCAGTACTTC. Together with reference TRBV5-6 and TRBJ2-7, the CDR3 gives the full variable domain: DAGVTQSPTHLIKTRGQQVTLRCSPKSGHDTVSWYQQALGQGPQFIFQYYEEEERQRGNFPDRFSGHQFPNYSSELNVNALLLGDSALYLCASSSGWASANYEQYFGPGTRLTVT.